Listed below are T cell receptor beta chains from one sample, sequenced in a study of OX40 agonist ivuxolimab in advanced cancers. Using immunoSEQ multiplex PCR, the repertoire was profiled, and TCRdb retains in-frame clones only, with some absent. The sample consists of tens of thousands of clones, approximately 85% of them appearing once. The specimen was CD4+ or CD8+ T cells sorted from blood, collected in a trial of the OX40 agonist ivuxolimab. The receptors here all came from an adult with an advanced solid tumor such as melanoma, head and neck, liver or kidney cancer. Each CDR3 is given with its conserved first and last residue. D genes are given only for firm matches. Clone sizes are given selectively: once, few, many, or a class where the clone is expanded.

len	v_gene	d_gene	j_gene	abundance	CDR3aa	CDR3nt
17	TRBV6-1	TRBD2	TRBJ2-1	.	CASSGQGTSGRRNEQFF	TGTGCCAGCAGTGGACAGGGGACTAGCGGGAGGCGTAATGAGCAGTTCTTC
18	TRBV18	TRBD2	TRBJ2-2	.	CASSPRASGSRNTGELFF	TGTGCCAGCTCACCAAGGGCTAGCGGGAGTAGGAACACCGGGGAGCTGTTTTTT
15	TRBV6-6	TRBD1	TRBJ2-7	.	CASSYPRTGTGEQYF	TGTGCCAGCAGTTACCCCAGGACAGGGACGGGCGAGCAGTACTTC
15	TRBV6-4	TRBD1	TRBJ1-1	.	CASSENRGVGTEAFF	TGTGCCAGCAGTGAGAACAGGGGGGTTGGCACTGAAGCTTTCTTT
14	TRBV11-2	TRBD1	TRBJ2-7	.	CASSLHRGLVEQYF	TGTGCCAGCAGCTTACACAGGGGGCTCGTCGAGCAGTACTTC
14	TRBV10-2	.	TRBJ2-3	.	CASSETPGTDTQYF	TGCGCCAGCAGTGAAACTCCGGGCACAGATACGCAGTATTTT
15	TRBV2	TRBD1	TRBJ2-7	once	CASNRDRGVGYEQYF	TGTGCCAGCAACCGGGACAGGGGGGTCGGCTACGAGCAGTACTTC
14	TRBV10-3	TRBD1	TRBJ1-2	.	CAISPTGGNYGYTF	TGTGCCATCAGTCCGACAGGGGGGAACTATGGCTACACCTTC
14	TRBV4-1	TRBD2	TRBJ2-4	.	CASSQIAGVTIQYF	TGCGCCAGCAGCCAAATAGCGGGAGTTACCATTCAGTACTTC
11	TRBV7-9	.	TRBJ2-1	.	CASSLQDEQFF	TGTGCCAGCAGTTTACAGGATGAGCAGTTCTTC
13	TRBV28	TRBD1	TRBJ1-2	.	CASTANRGDGYTF	TGTGCCAGCACCGCCAACAGGGGGGATGGCTACACCTTC
16	TRBV5-1	.	TRBJ2-7	.	CASSLAGSSAAYEQYF	TGCGCCAGCAGCTTGGCCGGCAGCTCGGCAGCCTACGAGCAGTACTTC
15	TRBV28	.	TRBJ2-1	.	CASSPPGTPGPEQFF	TGTGCCAGCAGTCCCCCGGGTACCCCAGGCCCGGAGCAGTTCTTC